These 14 T cell receptor beta chains were sequenced from one sample in a study of cytomegalovirus exposure and HLA in healthy donors (dated by TCRdb to the late 2010s). The receptor library was made with the immunoSEQ multiplex PCR assay. For the multiplex PCR, a mixture combining 60 forward primers for TCR Vbeta segments and 13 reverse primers for TCR Jbeta segments was used. In its TCRdb copy, this immuneACCESS table keeps in-frame sequences only and misses some clones. Where compared with another copy, unresolved V genes explain less than half of these, and the others have no known cause. This sample has about 180,000 clones in its table, and approximately 79% of those were observed once. The ten largest make up 6.3% of the sample. Input material: PBMCs. The receptors shown here come from a man aged 40-49 years in good health and CMV-seropositive.

The rearrangement joins TRBV18 to TRBJ1-3, with D tentatively TRBD1 (5 bases). Trimming pared 3 bases from V and 3 bases from J, leaving 12 bases between. Germline CDR1 KGHSH, CDR2 LQKENI. CDR3 length: 15 residues. This chain's CDR3 is CASSPQGHGGNTIYF. CDR3 sequence (DNA): TGTGCCAGCTCACCTCAAGGACACGGTGGAAACACCATATATTTT.

This clone was counted a few times. The junction and the germline gene differ at one end; a read error may be behind it. This chain connects TRBV7-6 to TRBJ2-6, with 10 bases that match TRBD1. Germline V lookup: CDR1 SGHVS, CDR2 FNYEAQ. The CDR3 runs to 18 residues. The CDR3 sequence: CASSSRDRGRTGANGLTF. The DNA for the CDR3 is TGTGCCAGCAGCTCTCGGGACAGGGGTCGCACTGGGGCCAACGGCCTGACTTTC.

V usage is TRBV11-3 and J usage is TRBJ1-5; D is unclear. CDR3 size: 12 residues. Germline loops: CDR1 SGHNT, CDR2 YENEEA. Trimming left V 3 bases short and J 7 bases short, with 7 bases between. In DNA form, the CDR3 reads TGTGCCAGCAGCTTCGGGGAGCAGCCCCAGCATTTT. Its protein is CASSFGEQPQHF.

This rearrangement joins TRBV2 to TRBJ1-2; no clear D. V lost 2 bases and J 2 bases, leaving 9 bases between the germline ends. The germline CDR1 and CDR2 sequences are SNHLY and FYNNEI. The CDR3 contains 14 residues. The CDR3 bases are TGTGCCAGCAGTGAAAACGGGGAAAACTATGGCTACACCTTC. Translating it yields CASSENGENYGYTF.

A word on this clone: One end of the junction does not line up with germline, which may come from a read error. The gene calls are TRBV7-6 and TRBJ2-6; tentatively, D is TRBD2 (6 bases). The CDR3 extends over 17 amino acids. The V gene's germline CDR1 is SGHVS and CDR2 FNYEAQ. This chain's CDR3 is CASRAFSGDSGANGLTF. The CDR3 bases are TGTGCCAGCAGGGCGTTTAGCGGAGACTCTGGGGCCAACGGCCTGACTTTC.

V gene TRBV6-5 combines with J gene TRBJ1-2; maybe TRBD1 (6 bases). The CDR3 is 15 amino acids. V was clipped by 2 bases and J by 4 bases, with 14 bases between them. In germline, CDR1 is MNHEY, CDR2 SVGAGI. For the CDR3, the DNA is TGTGCCAGCAGTTACGACGGCAGGGGCAGCTATGGCTACACCTTC. The encoded protein is CASSYDGRGSYGYTF.

The chain uses TRBV4-1 and TRBJ2-7; 9 positions agree with TRBD2. V shed 0 bases, J shed 0 bases, and the junction held 18 bases outside the gene matches. This CDR3 has 21 residues. Germline values: CDR1 MGHRA, CDR2 YSYEKL. CDR3 sequence: CASSQESNSGLASTRSYEQYF. The CDR3 DNA sequence: TGCGCCAGCAGCCAAGAGTCTAACTCCGGACTAGCGTCCACCCGCTCCTACGAGCAGTACTTC.

J is TRBJ1-1 and V is TRBV7-2, with TRBD1 identical over 7 bases. V was pared by 1 base and J by 5 bases, with 10 bases of the junction left unmatched. Germline V CDR1 and CDR2: SGHTA, FQGNSA. The CDR3 extends over 16 amino acids. This CDR3 is CASSLEGAGGRTEAFF. The CDR3 coding sequence is TGTGCCAGCAGCTTAGAGGGGGCAGGGGGAAGGACTGAAGCTTTCTTT. The full variable domain, rest sourced from reference TRBV7-2 and TRBJ1-1, is GAGVSQSPSNKVTEKGKDVELRCDPISGHTALYWYRQSLGQGLEFLIYFQGNSAPDKSGLPSDRFSAERTGGSVSTLTIQRTQQEDSAVYLCASSLEGAGGRTEAFFGQGTRLTVV.

This chain uses TRBV9 with TRBJ1-4, with D unclear. The CDR3 extends over 15 amino acids. V was cut by 2 bases and J by 6 bases, with 14 bases left in between. Germline V gene lookup returns CDR1 SGDLS and CDR2 YYNGEE. The CDR3 nucleotides read TGTGCCAGCAGCGTTAGTCCTGGGCGTGATGAAAAACTGTTTTTT. Protein sequence: CASSVSPGRDEKLFF.

V usage is TRBV9 and J usage is TRBJ1-1, with no clear D. Germline CDR1 and CDR2: SGDLS and YYNGEE. The V and J ends lost 1 base and 2 bases respectively, with 6 bases between them. This CDR3 contains 13 residues. CDR3 nucleotide sequence: TGTGCCAGCAGCGTACTGTTCAACACTGAAGCTTTCTTT. Translated: CASSVLFNTEAFF.

The gene calls are TRBV19 and TRBJ1-1; tentatively, D is TRBD1 (5 bases). There are 11 residues in the CDR3. Germline V lookup: CDR1 LNHDA, CDR2 SQIVND (reference sequence). V was clipped by 8 bases and J by 7 bases, with 11 bases between them. The CDR3 DNA reads as TGTGCCAGTCGCGACAGATTTGAAGCTTTCTTT. Encoded protein: CASRDRFEAFF.

This sequence joins TRBV5-1 and TRBJ2-3; 11 nucleotides align to TRBD2. This CDR3 spans 14 amino acids. J gave up 6 bases and V 4 bases, and 4 bases lay outside the gene matches. Germline CDR1 SGHRS, CDR2 YFSETQ. The CDR3 is CASSVAGGADTQYF. The DNA of the CDR3 is TGCGCCAGCAGCGTAGCGGGGGGGGCGGATACGCAGTATTTT.

The chain is built from TRBV28 and TRBJ2-4, with 8 bases matching TRBD1. The CDR3 is made up of 13 amino acids. V dropped 6 bases and J dropped 8; count of bases not matched to a gene: 6. Germline V gives CDR1 MDHEN, CDR2 SYDVKM. The CDR3 loop reads CASSTGQGYIQYF. The CDR3 DNA reads TGTGCCAGCAGCACAGGACAGGGCTACATTCAGTACTTC.

The J gene is TRBJ2-5, the V gene TRBV5-1; 9 bases fit TRBD1. V gave up 4 bases and J gave up 6 bases; unmatched junction bases: 4. The CDR3 totals 13 residues. Germline CDR1 and CDR2: SGHRS and YFSETQ. The CDR3 is CASSEDRGQTQYF. As DNA, the CDR3 is TGCGCCAGCAGCGAGGACAGGGGACAGACCCAGTACTTC.